This TCR beta chain originates from a study of blood T cell repertoires in COVID-19. Study background: There were acute and convalescent COVID-19 samples, and they came from the United States, Italy and Spain. Sample material is recorded as cDNA or gDNA derived from T cells, B-cell-depleted T cells, or PBMCs.

Original data processing: Reference gene primer amplification gave nucleated cell count estimates. TCRdb's table, derived via immunoSEQ multiplex PCR, lists solely in-frame clones and lacks some. V and J calls and clone size are copied from that table; D and trimming were computed from the DNA. The sample lists about 270,000 clones, approximately 86% seen once, with 13% in the top ten. Enrollment of patients from Seattle took place during active infection, with longitudinal follow-up. The CDR3 is 13 residues long. CDR1 SEHNR and CDR2 FQNEAQ come from the germline V gene (reference sequence). V was cut by 1 base and J by 3 bases, with 7 bases left in between.

The rearrangement uses TRBV7-9 and TRBJ2-7; D is unresolved. This clonotype was obtained from a woman in her 70s with COVID-19, enrolled during active disease. Sample: peripheral blood. The CDR3 coding sequence is TGTGCCAGCAGCTTAGTATCAGTCTACGAGCAGTACTTC. Its translation: CASSLVSVYEQYF.